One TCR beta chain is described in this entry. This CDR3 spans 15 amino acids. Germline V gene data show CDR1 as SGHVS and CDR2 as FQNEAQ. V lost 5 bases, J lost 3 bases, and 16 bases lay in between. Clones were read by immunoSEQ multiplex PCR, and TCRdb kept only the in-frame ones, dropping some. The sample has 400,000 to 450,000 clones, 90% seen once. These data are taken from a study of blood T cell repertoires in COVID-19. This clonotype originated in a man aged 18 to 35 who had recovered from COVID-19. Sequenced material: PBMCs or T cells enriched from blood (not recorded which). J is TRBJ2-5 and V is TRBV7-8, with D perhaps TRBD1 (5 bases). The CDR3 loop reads CASSGTEYRKETQYF. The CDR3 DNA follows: TGTGCCAGCAGCGGCACGGAGTACAGGAAAGAGACCCAGTACTTC.